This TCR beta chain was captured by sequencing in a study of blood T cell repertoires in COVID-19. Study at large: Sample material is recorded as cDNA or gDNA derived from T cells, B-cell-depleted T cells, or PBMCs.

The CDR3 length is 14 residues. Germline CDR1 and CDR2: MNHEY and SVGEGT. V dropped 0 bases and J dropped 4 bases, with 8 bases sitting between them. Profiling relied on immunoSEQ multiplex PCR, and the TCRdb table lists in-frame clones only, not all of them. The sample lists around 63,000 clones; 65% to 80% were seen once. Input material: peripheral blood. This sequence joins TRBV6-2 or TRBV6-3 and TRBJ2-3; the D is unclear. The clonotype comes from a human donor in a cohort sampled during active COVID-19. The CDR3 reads CASSYSLVADTQYF. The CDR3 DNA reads TGTGCCAGCAGTTACTCCCTAGTAGCAGATACGCAGTATTTT.